These 15 T cell receptor beta chains were sequenced from one sample in a study of shared clonotypes between healthy human individuals (dated by TCRdb to the early 2020s). Library generation was performed with the immunoSEQ multiplex PCR assay. Drawn from immuneACCESS, this table holds only the in-frame rearrangements with V and J called that TCRdb kept. Clones are partly lost; checked studies trace under half to an unresolved V gene and leave the rest unexplained. The sample contains around 2.5 million clones, roughly 93% of them found a single time. The biggest ten clones account for 0.36% of the sample. Sequenced sample: naive CD4+ T cells from PBMCs. The cell subset or site label on this specimen signifies: CD45RA+ positively selected. The receptors were gathered from a man aged 18 to 29 in good health. Some clones in this sample may be carry-over from other donors' samples.

The chain recombines TRBV19 with TRBJ2-7; D is tentatively TRBD1 or TRBD2 (5 bases each). Germline V CDR1 and CDR2: LNHDA, SQIVND (reference sequence). The CDR3 covers 15 residues. V was clipped by 1 base and J by 5 bases, with 15 bases between them. In nucleotides, the CDR3 is TGTGCCAGTAGTATAGCCCCGCAGGGACGCCACGAGCAGTACTTC. Residues: CASSIAPQGRHEQYF.

To note about this clone: Other DNA sequences from this sample encode an identical CDR3 as well. The chain recombines TRBV18 with TRBJ1-3; no firm D call. The ends were cut back, 3 bases at V and 0 bases at J, with 9 bases in the middle. This CDR3 is built from 15 residues. Germline CDR1 reads KGHSH; CDR2 reads LQKENI. CDR3 loop: CASSPGQSSGNTIYF. CDR3 coding DNA: TGTGCCAGCTCACCCGGGCAGAGCTCTGGAAACACCATATATTTT.

The chain carries TRBV9 and TRBJ2-2; 10 bases are shared with TRBD2. V lost 0 bases, J lost 4 bases, and 6 bases stayed unmatched. Germline V gene data show CDR1 as SGDLS and CDR2 as YYNGEE. This CDR3 has 17 residues. For the CDR3, the DNA is TGTGCCAGCAGCGTAGCTAGCGGGAGAGAGAGCACCGGGGAGCTGTTTTTT. Amino acids: CASSVASGRESTGELFF.

The gene calls are TRBV9 and TRBJ1-2, with unresolved D. Germline V CDR1 and CDR2: SGDLS, YYNGEE. V lost 0 bases, J lost 6 bases, and 9 bases lay in between. This CDR3 has 13 residues. CDR3 sequence (DNA): TGTGCCAGCAGCGTAGAACGTACGAATGGCTACACCTTC. It specifies CASSVERTNGYTF.

For this clone: The sample has other DNA sequences that encode this CDR3 too. The chain is built from TRBV2 and TRBJ2-7; tentatively, D is TRBD2 (5 bases). Germline-derived CDR1 and CDR2 are SNHLY and FYNNEI. The V end lost 1 base, the J end lost 2 bases, and 6 bases lay between the germline ends. The CDR3 contains 13 residues. CDR3 sequence (DNA): TGTGCCAGCAGTGAAGGGGGAGCCTACGAGCAGTACTTC. Translating it yields CASSEGGAYEQYF.

This clone was seen once. CDR3 sequence: CASSYSGRTVNEQFF. CDR3 DNA: TGTGCCAGCAGCTATAGCGGGAGAACGGTAAATGAGCAGTTCTTC. The chain recombines TRBV7-3 with TRBJ2-1; 9 bases fit TRBD2. After removal of 4 bases from V and 7 bases from J, the junction contained 8 bases not matched to a gene. CDR3 length equals 15 residues. Germline assignment: CDR1 SGHTA and CDR2 FQGTGA.

This clone was observed once. This chain links TRBV10-3 with TRBJ1-1; 7 bases align to TRBD1. The CDR3 totals 12 residues. V was clipped by 6 bases and J by 5 bases; unmatched bases: 3. The V gene's germline CDR1 is ENHRY and CDR2 SYGVKD. CDR3 coding DNA: TGTGCCATCAGGAAGACAGGGACTGAAGCTTTCTTT. This codes for CAIRKTGTEAFF.

The chain is built from TRBV7-2 and TRBJ1-4; D uncertain. This CDR3 is built from 15 residues. The germline V gene has CDR1 SGHTA and CDR2 FQGNSA. V was clipped by 5 bases and J by 0 bases, with 10 bases between them. The CDR3, as DNA: TGTGCCAGCAGCCCTAGCCGGTCAACTAATGAAAAACTGTTTTTT. Protein product: CASSPSRSTNEKLFF.

Written as DNA, the CDR3 is TGTGCCAGCAGTGTAGACGGCAGGGGGCTGGAGACCCAGTACTTC. Residues: CASSVDGRGLETQYF. This chain connects TRBV25-1 to TRBJ2-5, with 8 bases aligning to TRBD1. This CDR3 spans 15 amino acids. The V segment lost 4 bases and the J segment 5 bases; nucleotides outside the gene matches: 9. Germline CDR1 reads MGHDK; CDR2 reads SYGVNS.

The rearrangement uses TRBV6-6 and TRBJ2-7, with D hard to call. The V gene lost 5 bases and the J gene lost 4 bases, with 12 bases spanning the gap. The germline gives CDR1 MNHNY, CDR2 SVGAGI (reference sequence). The CDR3 totals 13 residues. CDR3 nucleotide sequence: TGTGCCAGCAGTGCCCCGTTGTCTTACGAGCAGTACTTC. Its protein product is CASSAPLSYEQYF.

The rearrangement joins TRBV28 to TRBJ2-1; 9 bases agree with TRBD2. CDR1 is MDHEN and CDR2 is SYDVKM in the germline V gene. V lost 5 bases, J lost 8 bases, and 10 bases stayed unmatched. CDR3 length: 15 amino acids. The CDR3 DNA reads as TGTGCCAGCAGTGCGCCGGGACTAGCAGTGGATGAGCAGTTCTTC. It is translated as CASSAPGLAVDEQFF.

This chain's CDR3 is CASSLYGTGGVDSGNTIYF. DNA for the CDR3: TGTGCCAGCAGCTTATACGGGACAGGGGGAGTCGACTCTGGAAACACCATATATTTT. V usage is TRBV7-3 and J usage is TRBJ1-3; TRBD1 aligns across 11 bases. Per germline, CDR1 SGHTA and CDR2 FQGTGA. This CDR3 contains 19 residues. V was pared by 2 bases and J by 0 bases, with 9 bases of the junction left unmatched.

This chain uses TRBV28 with TRBJ1-1; TRBD1 might be the D (5 bases). The length of the CDR3 is 15 residues. Trimming cost V 5 bases and J 4 bases, with 17 bases left between them. Germline CDR1 MDHEN, CDR2 SYDVKM. The DNA of the CDR3 is TGTGCCAGCAGTCCCCGCGGCAGGGAGGTCACTGAAGCTTTCTTT. Translated: CASSPRGREVTEAFF.

The chain joins TRBV19 to TRBJ2-6, with D possibly matching TRBD1 (5 bases). V dropped 3 bases and J dropped 2 bases, with 8 bases sitting between them. The CDR3 covers 15 residues. CDR1 LNHDA and CDR2 SQIVND come from the germline V gene (reference sequence). CDR3 DNA sequence: TGTGCCAGTAGTATGGGGCGAACTGGGGCCAACGTCCTGACTTTC. Protein product: CASSMGRTGANVLTF.

This sequence joins TRBV5-1 and TRBJ1-2; 9 nucleotides line up with TRBD1. V trimming: 5 bases; J trimming: 0 bases; junction bases outside the gene matches: 5. Germline-derived CDR1 and CDR2 are SGHRS and YFSETQ. CDR3 length: 15 residues. The DNA for the CDR3 is TGCGCCAGCAGACAAAGACAGGGGGCTAACTATGGCTACACCTTC. It encodes CASRQRQGANYGYTF.